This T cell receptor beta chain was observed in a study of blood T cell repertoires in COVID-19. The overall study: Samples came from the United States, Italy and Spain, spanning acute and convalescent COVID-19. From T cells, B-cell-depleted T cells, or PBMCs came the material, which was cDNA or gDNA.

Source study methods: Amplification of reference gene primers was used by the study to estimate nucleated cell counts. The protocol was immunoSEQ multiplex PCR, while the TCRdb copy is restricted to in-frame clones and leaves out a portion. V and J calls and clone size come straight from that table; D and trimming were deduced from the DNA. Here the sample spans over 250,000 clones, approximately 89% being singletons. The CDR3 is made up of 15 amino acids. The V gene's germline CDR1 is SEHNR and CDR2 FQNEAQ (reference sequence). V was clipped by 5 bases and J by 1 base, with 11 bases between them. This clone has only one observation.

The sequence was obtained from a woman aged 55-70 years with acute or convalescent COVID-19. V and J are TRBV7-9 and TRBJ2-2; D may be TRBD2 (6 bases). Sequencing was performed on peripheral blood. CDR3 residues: CASSRTMMNTGELFF. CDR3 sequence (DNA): TGTGCCAGCAGCCGGACTATGATGAACACCGGGGAGCTGTTTTTT.